One sample yielded the 9 T cell receptor beta chains listed below, sequenced in a study of blood T cell repertoires in COVID-19. Sequencing used immunoSEQ multiplex PCR; TCRdb keeps in-frame clones, though not all of them. Among hundreds of thousands of clones, about nine tenths were seen once, and the ten largest hold just under 7.5%. Source material: peripheral blood. All receptors come from a woman aged 70-85 years with COVID-19, enrolled during active disease.

The gene calls are TRBV5-1 and TRBJ1-1; 7 bases are a match to TRBD1. Germline trimming cut 0 bases from V and 0 bases from J; bases unmatched to any gene: 8. CDR1 SGHRS and CDR2 YFSETQ come from the germline V gene. This CDR3 has 17 residues. CDR3 nucleotides: TGCGCCAGCAGCTTGGCCGTAGGGGGCCTTATGAACACTGAAGCTTTCTTT. Its translation: CASSLAVGGLMNTEAFF. Based on the CDR3 plus reference TRBV5-1 and TRBJ1-1, the full variable domain is KAGVTQTPRYLIKTRGQQVTLSCSPISGHRSVSWYQQTPGQGLQFLFEYFSETQRNKGNFPGRFSGRQFSNSRSEMNVSTLELGDSALYLCASSLAVGGLMNTEAFFGQGTRLTVV.

The CDR3 DNA reads TGTGCCTGGAGTAGTACTACCAATCAGCCCCAGCATTTT. Translation: CAWSSTTNQPQHF. V is TRBV30 and J is TRBJ1-5; no reliable D call. The V gene's germline CDR1 is GTSNPN and CDR2 SVGIG (reference sequence). The CDR3 has 13 amino acids. The V gene lost 2 bases and the J gene lost 3 bases, with 8 bases spanning the gap.

In DNA form, the CDR3 reads TGCGCCAGCAGCTTGGCCACCCAGCGGGGGTCCGCCGAGCAGTACTTC. It encodes CASSLATQRGSAEQYF. V gene TRBV5-1 combines with J gene TRBJ2-7; 8 positions agree with TRBD2. With 0 bases clipped from V and 6 bases from J, the junction kept 11 bases outside the gene matches. The germline CDR1 and CDR2 sequences are SGHRS and YFSETQ. The CDR3 totals 16 residues.

The genes are TRBV19 and TRBJ1-5; D is unresolved. The CDR3 is 14 residues long. Deletions cut 6 bases from V and 5 bases from J, with 14 bases between. The germline V gene has CDR1 LNHDA and CDR2 SQIVND (reference sequence). CDR3 sequence reads: CASSSGLTYQPQHF. CDR3 in DNA: TGTGCCAGTAGCTCCGGACTGACTTATCAGCCCCAGCATTTT. The full variable domain, with the rest looked up from reference TRBV19 and TRBJ1-5, is DGGITQSPKYLFRKEGQNVTLSCEQNLNHDAMYWYRQDPGQGLRLIYYSQIVNDFQKGDIAEGYSVSREKKESFPLTVTSAQKNPTAFYLCASSSGLTYQPQHFGDGTRLSIL.

The chain combines TRBV28 with TRBJ2-7, with D perhaps matching TRBD1 (6 bases). Trimming removed 6 bases at V and 4 bases at J, with 19 bases between. The germline V gene encodes CDR1 MDHEN and CDR2 SYDVKM. The CDR3 is 15 amino acids. The CDR3 DNA is TGTGCCAGCAGCGAGCCCCCACAGGGAAAATACGAGCAGTACTTC. This encodes CASSEPPQGKYEQYF.

The gene calls are TRBV5-1 and TRBJ1-1, with 7 nucleotides matching TRBD1. There are 14 residues in the CDR3. V trimming: 3 bases; J trimming: 1 base; junction bases outside the gene matches: 3. The V gene's germline CDR1 is SGHRS and CDR2 YFSETQ. The CDR3 DNA sequence: TGCGCCAGCAGCTGGGACAGCGGGAACACTGAAGCTTTCTTT. This codes for CASSWDSGNTEAFF.

The genes are TRBV29-1 and TRBJ2-1, with a tentative D call TRBD1 (6 bases). The V and J ends lost 6 bases and 8 bases respectively, with 11 bases between them. Germline V gene lookup returns CDR1 SQVTM and CDR2 ANQGSEA. The CDR3 sequence is 11 residues long. Here the CDR3 reads CSVPRGYEQFF. As DNA, the CDR3 is TGCAGCGTCCCCAGGGGTTATGAGCAGTTCTTC.

This chain joins TRBV6-2 or TRBV6-3 and TRBJ1-2; no firm D call. V gave up 5 bases and J gave up 2 bases, with 9 bases separating them. Germline loops: CDR1 MNHEY, CDR2 SVGEGT. The CDR3 extends over 13 amino acids. CDR3 DNA sequence: TGTGCCAGCAGTGAGGCCGGGAACTATGGCTACACCTTC. Amino acid sequence: CASSEAGNYGYTF.

This sequence joins TRBV5-4 and TRBJ2-7; 9 bases map to TRBD1. From germline, CDR1 is SGHNT and CDR2 YYREEE (reference sequence). The CDR3 runs to 13 residues. V dropped 4 bases and J dropped 5; count of bases not matched to a gene: 4. The CDR3 spells CASSQRTGDEQYF. The DNA of the CDR3 is TGTGCCAGCAGCCAGAGGACAGGGGACGAGCAGTACTTC. Together with reference TRBV5-4 and TRBJ2-7, the CDR3 gives the full variable domain: ETGVTQSPTHLIKTRGQQVTLRCSSQSGHNTVSWYQQALGQGPQFIFQYYREEENGRGNFPPRFSGLQFPNYSSELNVNALELDDSALYLCASSQRTGDEQYFGPGTRLTVT.